This T cell receptor (beta chain) came from a study of glioma-infiltrating T cells. General observations from the study: Very few CDR3 sequences were shared between tissue and blood. Above-expected tissue-blood divergence occurred in all gliomas, most in low-grade ones.

This clonotype was seen at least ten times. Its antigen remains unknown. Amplification of TCR alpha and beta CDR3 regions from RNA used iRepertoire nested multiplex PCR. TCRdb used MiXCR to reprocess the multiplex PCR reads, holding one entry per CDR3 protein. The profile shows approximately 45,000 distinct CDR3 sequences, 20% to 25% of them singletons. Per germline, CDR1 DFQATT and CDR2 SNEGSKA (reference sequence). CDR3 size: 12 residues. This chain connects TRBV20-1 to TRBJ2-1; TRBD2 agrees at 8 bases. This receptor was identified in a human donor with low-grade glioma or glioblastoma, undergoing nonglioma brain surgery, or in good health (not recorded which). Sequenced: glioma tissue, nonneoplastic brain tissue, or PBMCs (not recorded which). CDR3: CRGLGLHNEQFF. The CDR3 DNA reads as TGCAGGGGACTAGGACTACACAATGAGCAGTTCTTC.